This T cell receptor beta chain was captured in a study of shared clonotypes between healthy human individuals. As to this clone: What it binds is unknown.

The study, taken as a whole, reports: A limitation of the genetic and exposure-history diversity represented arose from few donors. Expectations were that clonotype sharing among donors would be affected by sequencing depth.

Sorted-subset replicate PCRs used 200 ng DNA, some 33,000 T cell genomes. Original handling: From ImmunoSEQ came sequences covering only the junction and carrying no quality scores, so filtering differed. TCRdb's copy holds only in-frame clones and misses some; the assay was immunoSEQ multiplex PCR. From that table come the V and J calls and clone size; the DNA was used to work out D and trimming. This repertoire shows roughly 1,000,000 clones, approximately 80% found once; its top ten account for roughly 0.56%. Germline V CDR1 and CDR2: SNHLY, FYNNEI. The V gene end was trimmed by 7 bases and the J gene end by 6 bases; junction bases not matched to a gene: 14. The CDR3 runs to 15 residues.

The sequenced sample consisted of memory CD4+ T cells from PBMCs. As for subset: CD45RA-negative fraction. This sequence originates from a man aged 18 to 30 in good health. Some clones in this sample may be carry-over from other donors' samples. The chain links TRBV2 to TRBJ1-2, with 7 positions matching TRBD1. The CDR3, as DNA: TGTGCCAGCACCACCACCCCAGGGGGGAACGATGGCTACACCTTC. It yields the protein CASTTTPGGNDGYTF. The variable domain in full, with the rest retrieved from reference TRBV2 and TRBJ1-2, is EPEVTQTPSHQVTQMGQEVILRCVPISNHLYFYWYRQILGQKVEFLVSFYNNEISEKSEIFDDQFSVERPDGSNFTLKIRSTKLEDSAMYFCASTTTPGGNDGYTFGSGTRLTVV.